Sequencing of this T cell receptor (beta chain) was carried out in a study of blood T cell repertoires in COVID-19. Study-wide background: COVID-19 samples, acute and convalescent, were from the United States, Italy and Spain. The analysed material was cDNA or gDNA that came from T cells, B-cell-depleted T cells, or PBMCs.

Authors' analysis steps: Quantification of nucleated cells was approximated via reference gene primer amplification. Some clones are missing from TCRdb's copy, which holds only in-frame ones; the method was immunoSEQ multiplex PCR. Clone size and V and J calls were adopted from that table, with D and trimming inferred from the DNA. The table lists around 340,000 clones, roughly 90% of them singletons. Enrolled during active infection, Seattle patients were then followed longitudinally. The CDR3 extends over 18 amino acids. From germline, CDR1 is MGHDK and CDR2 SYGVNS. With 7 bases removed from V and 0 bases from J, the gap between germline ends came to 25 bases.

Sequencing used peripheral blood. This chain links TRBV25-1 with TRBJ2-7, with a weak D call TRBD2 (7 bases). This TCR derives from a woman aged 60-70 years with COVID-19, enrolled during active disease. The CDR3 is CASTGMGGLPPTSYEQYF. DNA for the CDR3: TGTGCCAGCACCGGGATGGGGGGGCTACCCCCCACCTCCTACGAGCAGTACTTC.